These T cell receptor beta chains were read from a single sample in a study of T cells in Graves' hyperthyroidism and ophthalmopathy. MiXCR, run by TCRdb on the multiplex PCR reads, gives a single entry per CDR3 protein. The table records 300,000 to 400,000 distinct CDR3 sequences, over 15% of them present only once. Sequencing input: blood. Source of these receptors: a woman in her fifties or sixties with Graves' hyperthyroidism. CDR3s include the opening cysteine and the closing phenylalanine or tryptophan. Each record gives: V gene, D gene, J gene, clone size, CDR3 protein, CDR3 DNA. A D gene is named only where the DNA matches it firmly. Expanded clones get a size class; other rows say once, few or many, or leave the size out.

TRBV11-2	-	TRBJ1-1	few	CASSPIGGVASEAFF	TGTGCCAGCAGCCCCATAGGGGGGGTGGCATCTGAAGCTTTCTTT
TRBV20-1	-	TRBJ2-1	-	CSARSRNLNEQFF	TGCAGTGCGAGATCTAGGAACCTCAATGAGCAGTTCTTC
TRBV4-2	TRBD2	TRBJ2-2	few	CASSQELRLAGVGELFF	TGTGCCAGCAGCCAAGAGCTTAGACTAGCGGGAGTCGGGGAGCTGTTTTTT
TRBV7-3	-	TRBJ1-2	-	CASSLSGGADYGYTF	TGTGCCAGCAGCTTAAGCGGGGGGGCGGACTATGGCTACACCTTC
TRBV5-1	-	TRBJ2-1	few	CASSPRQAEQFF	TGCGCCAGCAGCCCCAGACAGGCCGAGCAGTTCTTC
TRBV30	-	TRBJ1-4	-	CAWSPAGDHEKLFF	TGTGCCTGGAGCCCCGCGGGGGACCATGAAAAACTGTTTTTT
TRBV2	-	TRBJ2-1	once	CASRELANYNEQFF	TGTGCCAGCAGAGAGCTAGCAAACTACAATGAGCAGTTCTTC
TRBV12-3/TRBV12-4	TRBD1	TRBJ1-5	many	CASSRGQGFEWDQPQHF	TGTGCCAGCAGTCGTGGACAGGGGTTCGAGTGGGATCAGCCCCAGCATTTT
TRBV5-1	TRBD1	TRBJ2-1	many	CASSIEGQTYNEQFF	TGCGCCAGCAGCATAGAGGGACAGACCTACAATGAGCAGTTCTTC
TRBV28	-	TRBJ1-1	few	CASHTGLWGTEAFF	TGTGCCAGTCATACAGGTTTATGGGGCACTGAAGCTTTCTTT
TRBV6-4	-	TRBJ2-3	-	CASSEWGFTDTQYF	TGTGCCAGCAGTGAATGGGGGTTCACAGATACGCAGTATTTT
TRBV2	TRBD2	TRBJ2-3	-	CASSGGGGGPEDTQYF	TGTGCCAGCAGCGGGGGGGGGGGGGGCCCGGAAGATACGCAGTATTTT
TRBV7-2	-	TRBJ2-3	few	CASSSDNFSSTDTQYF	TGTGCCAGCAGCTCTGACAACTTTTCTAGCACAGATACGCAGTATTTT
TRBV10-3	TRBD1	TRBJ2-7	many	CAIKGQSYEQYF	TGTGCCATCAAGGGACAGAGCTACGAGCAGTACTTC
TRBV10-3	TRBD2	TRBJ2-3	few	CAISEGLGGQGTQYF	TGTGCCATCAGTGAGGGACTAGGCGGGCAAGGCACGCAGTATTTT
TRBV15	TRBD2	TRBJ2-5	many	CATSLGLAGGSQETQYF	TGTGCCACCAGCCTGGGACTAGCGGGAGGCTCACAAGAGACCCAGTACTTC
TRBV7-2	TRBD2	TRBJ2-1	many	CASSLAWGEGRSNEQFF	TGTGCCAGCAGCTTAGCTTGGGGGGAGGGCCGTAGCAATGAGCAGTTCTTC
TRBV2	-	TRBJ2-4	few	CASSGDGAKNIQYF	TGTGCCAGCAGTGGGGACGGAGCCAAAAACATTCAGTACTTC
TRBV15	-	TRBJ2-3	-	CATSLGTPSTDTQYF	TGTGCCACCAGCCTAGGGACACCAAGCACAGATACGCAGTATTTT
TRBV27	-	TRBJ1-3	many	CASSRTGVGFGNTIYF	TGTGCCAGCAGTCGGACGGGAGTGGGTTTCGGAAACACCATATATTTT
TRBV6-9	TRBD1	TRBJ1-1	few	CASSYETGAATEAFF	TGTGCCAGCAGTTACGAGACAGGGGCTGCCACTGAAGCTTTCTTT
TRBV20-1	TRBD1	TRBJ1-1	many	CSARVGTGTEAFF	TGCAGTGCTAGAGTCGGGACAGGGACTGAAGCTTTCTTT
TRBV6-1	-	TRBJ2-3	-	CASSDRPGSTDTQYF	TGTGCCAGCAGTGATCGGCCAGGATCCACAGATACGCAGTATTTT
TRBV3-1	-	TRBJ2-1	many	CASSQESGWGYNEQFF	TGTGCCAGCAGCCAAGAGTCAGGGTGGGGGTACAATGAGCAGTTCTTC
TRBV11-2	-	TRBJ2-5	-	CASSLGVQAFRYF	TGTGCCAGCAGCTTAGGCGTACAAGCTTTCCGGTACTTC
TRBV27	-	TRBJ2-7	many	CASSLLGQYSYEQYF	TGTGCCAGCAGTTTACTCGGACAGTACTCCTACGAGCAGTACTTC
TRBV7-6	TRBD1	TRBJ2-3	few	CASSQTGQGWTDTQYF	TGTGCCAGCAGCCAAACCGGACAGGGGTGGACAGATACGCAGTATTTT
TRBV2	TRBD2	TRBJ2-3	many	CASSGAGGGTDTQYF	TGTGCCAGCAGTGGGGCCGGGGGGGGCACAGATACGCAGTATTTT
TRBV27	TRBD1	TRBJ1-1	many	CASSLSQWTGLSEAFF	TGTGCCAGCAGTTTATCGCAGTGGACAGGGCTATCTGAAGCTTTCTTT
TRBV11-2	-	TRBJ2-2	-	CASSPRAGYTGELFF	TGTGCCAGCAGCCCCCGGGCAGGGTACACCGGGGAGCTGTTTTTT
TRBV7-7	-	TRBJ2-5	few	CASSTEHRETQYF	TGTGCTAGCAGCACGGAGCACCGGGAGACCCAGTACTTC